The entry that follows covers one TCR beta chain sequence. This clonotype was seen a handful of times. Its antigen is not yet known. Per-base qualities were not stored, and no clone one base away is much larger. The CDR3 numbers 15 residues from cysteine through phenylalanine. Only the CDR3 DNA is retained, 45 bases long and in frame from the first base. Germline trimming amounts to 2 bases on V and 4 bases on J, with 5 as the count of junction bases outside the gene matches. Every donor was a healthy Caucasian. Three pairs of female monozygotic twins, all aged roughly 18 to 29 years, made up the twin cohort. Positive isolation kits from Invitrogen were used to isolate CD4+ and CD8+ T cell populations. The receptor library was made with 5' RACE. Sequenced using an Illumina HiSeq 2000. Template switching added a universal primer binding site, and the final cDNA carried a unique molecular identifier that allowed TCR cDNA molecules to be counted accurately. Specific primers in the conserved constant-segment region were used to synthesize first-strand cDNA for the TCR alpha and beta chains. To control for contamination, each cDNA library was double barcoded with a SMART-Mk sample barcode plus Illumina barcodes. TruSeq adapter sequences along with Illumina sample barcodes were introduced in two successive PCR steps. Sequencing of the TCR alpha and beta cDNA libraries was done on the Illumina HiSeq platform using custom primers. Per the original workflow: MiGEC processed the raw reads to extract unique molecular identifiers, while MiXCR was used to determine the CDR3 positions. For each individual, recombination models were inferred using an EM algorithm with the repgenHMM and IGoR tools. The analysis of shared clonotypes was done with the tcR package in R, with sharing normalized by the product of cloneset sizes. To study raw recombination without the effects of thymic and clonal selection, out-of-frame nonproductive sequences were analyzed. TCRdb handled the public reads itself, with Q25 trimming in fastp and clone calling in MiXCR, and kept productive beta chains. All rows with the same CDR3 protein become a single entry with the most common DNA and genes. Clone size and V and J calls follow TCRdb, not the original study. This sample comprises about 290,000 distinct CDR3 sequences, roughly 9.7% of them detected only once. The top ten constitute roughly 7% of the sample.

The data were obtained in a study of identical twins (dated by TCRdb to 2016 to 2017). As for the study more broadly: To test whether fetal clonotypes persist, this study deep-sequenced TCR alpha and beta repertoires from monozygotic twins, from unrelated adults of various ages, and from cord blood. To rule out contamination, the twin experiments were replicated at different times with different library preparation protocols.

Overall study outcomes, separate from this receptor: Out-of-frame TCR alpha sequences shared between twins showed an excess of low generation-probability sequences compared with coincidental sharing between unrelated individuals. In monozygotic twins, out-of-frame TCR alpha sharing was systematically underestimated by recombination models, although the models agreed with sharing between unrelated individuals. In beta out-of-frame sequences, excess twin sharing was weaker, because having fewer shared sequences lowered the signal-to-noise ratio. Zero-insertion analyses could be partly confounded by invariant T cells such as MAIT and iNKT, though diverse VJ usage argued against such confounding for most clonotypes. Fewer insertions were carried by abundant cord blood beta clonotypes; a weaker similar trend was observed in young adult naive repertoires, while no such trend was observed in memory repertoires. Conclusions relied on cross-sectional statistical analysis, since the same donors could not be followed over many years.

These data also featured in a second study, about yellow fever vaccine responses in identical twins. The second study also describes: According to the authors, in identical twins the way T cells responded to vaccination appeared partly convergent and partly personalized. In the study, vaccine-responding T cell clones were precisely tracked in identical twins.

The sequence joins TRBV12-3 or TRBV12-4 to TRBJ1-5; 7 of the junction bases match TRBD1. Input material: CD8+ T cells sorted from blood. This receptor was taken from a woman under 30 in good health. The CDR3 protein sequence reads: CASSLLSGGNQPQHF. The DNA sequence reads TGTGCCAGCAGTTTACTGTCAGGGGGAAATCAGCCCCAGCATTTT.